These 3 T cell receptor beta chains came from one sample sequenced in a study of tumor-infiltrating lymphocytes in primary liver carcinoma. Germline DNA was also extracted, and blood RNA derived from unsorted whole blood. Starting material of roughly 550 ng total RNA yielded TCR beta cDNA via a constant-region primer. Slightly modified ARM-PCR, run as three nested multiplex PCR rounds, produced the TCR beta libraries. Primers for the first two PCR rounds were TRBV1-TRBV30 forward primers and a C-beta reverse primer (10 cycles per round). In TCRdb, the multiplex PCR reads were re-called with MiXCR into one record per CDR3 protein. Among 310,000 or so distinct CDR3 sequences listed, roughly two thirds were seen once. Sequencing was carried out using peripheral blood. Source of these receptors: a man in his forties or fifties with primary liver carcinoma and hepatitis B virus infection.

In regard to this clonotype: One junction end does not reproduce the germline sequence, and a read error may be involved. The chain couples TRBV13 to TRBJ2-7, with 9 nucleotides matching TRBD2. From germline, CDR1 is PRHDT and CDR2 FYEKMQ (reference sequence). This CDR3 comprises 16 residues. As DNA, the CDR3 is TGTGTCAGCTGCTTATATGCTAGCGGGACTGAATGGGAGCAGTACTTC. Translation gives CVSCLYASGTEWEQYF.

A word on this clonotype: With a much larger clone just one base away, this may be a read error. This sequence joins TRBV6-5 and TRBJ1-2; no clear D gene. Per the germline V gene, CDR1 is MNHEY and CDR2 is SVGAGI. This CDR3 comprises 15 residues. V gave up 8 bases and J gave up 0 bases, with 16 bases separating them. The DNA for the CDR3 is TGTGCCAGCGCCTCCCCTGGCCGAGCTAACTATGGCTACACCTTC. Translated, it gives CASASPGRANYGYTF.

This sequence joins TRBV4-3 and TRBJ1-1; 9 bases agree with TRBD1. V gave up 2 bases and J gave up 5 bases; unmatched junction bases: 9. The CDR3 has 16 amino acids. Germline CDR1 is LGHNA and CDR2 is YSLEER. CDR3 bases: TGCGCCAGCAGCCAATTCCCACAGGGGGCCGGTACTGAAGCTTTCTTT. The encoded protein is CASSQFPQGAGTEAFF.